The sequence of this T cell receptor (beta chain) was determined in a study of blood T cells in healthy people across ages. This clonotype occurred many times. With a J-beta primer mix and a sample-barcoded 5' primer, a second PCR ran 7 to 11 cycles. TCRdb ran MiXCR on the 5' RACE reads and lists one entry per CDR3 protein. This sample yields some 1.5 million distinct CDR3 sequences, of which roughly 30% are seen a single time; 7.7% belongs to the top ten. V was trimmed by 7 bases and J by 1 base, leaving 8 bases between them. This CDR3 has 13 residues. Source material: blood. The chain is built from TRBV12-3 or TRBV12-4 and TRBJ2-4; D not resolved. This TCR derives from a woman aged 25 to 39 in good health. Here the CDR3 reads CASNGQAKNIQYF. CDR3 sequence (DNA): TGTGCCAGCAACGGCCAGGCCAAAAACATTCAGTACTTC.